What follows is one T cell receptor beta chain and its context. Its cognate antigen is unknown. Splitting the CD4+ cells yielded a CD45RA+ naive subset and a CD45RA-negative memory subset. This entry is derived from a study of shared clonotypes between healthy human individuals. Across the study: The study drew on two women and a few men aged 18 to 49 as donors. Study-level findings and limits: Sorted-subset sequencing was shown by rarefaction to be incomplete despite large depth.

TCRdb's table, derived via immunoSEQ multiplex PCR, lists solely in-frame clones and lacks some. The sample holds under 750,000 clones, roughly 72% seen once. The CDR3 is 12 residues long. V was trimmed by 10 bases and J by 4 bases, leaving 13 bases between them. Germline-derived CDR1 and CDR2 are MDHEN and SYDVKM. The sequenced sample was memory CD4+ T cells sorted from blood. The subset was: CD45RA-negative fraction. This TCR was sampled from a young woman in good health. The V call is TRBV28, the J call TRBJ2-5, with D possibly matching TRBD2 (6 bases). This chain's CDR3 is CATRGGPETQYF. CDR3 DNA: TGTGCCACCCGTGGAGGGCCAGAGACCCAGTACTTC.